The 8 T cell receptor beta chains reported below all come from one sample, sequenced in a study of T cell responses to AZD1222 COVID-19 vaccine. Sequencing used immunoSEQ multiplex PCR; TCRdb keeps in-frame clones, though not all of them. The table includes 150,000 to 200,000 clones, roughly nine tenths detected once. The material sequenced was peripheral blood, taken on day 0 of AZD1222 vaccination. These receptors were obtained from an adult in good health.

The chain has TRBV6-5 and TRBJ2-7; either TRBD1 or TRBD2 may fit D (5 bases each). Trimming cost V 4 bases and J 3 bases, with 10 bases left between them. The germline gives CDR1 MNHEY, CDR2 SVGAGI. This CDR3 is built from 13 residues. CDR3 bases: TGTGCCAGCAGTTTGGGGGATATCTACGAGCAGTACTTC. It encodes CASSLGDIYEQYF.

The chain is built from TRBV4-1 and TRBJ2-7; 7 bases map to TRBD1. The CDR3 consists of 13 residues. Trimming removed 9 bases from V and 4 bases from J; junction bases left unmatched: 9. Germline V gene data show CDR1 as MGHRA and CDR2 as YSYEKL. The CDR3 sequence: CASSEGARYEQYF. CDR3 in DNA: TGCGCCAGTTCAGAGGGGGCGAGGTACGAGCAGTACTTC.

This chain links TRBV9 with TRBJ2-3; 12 bases align to TRBD2. The CDR3 covers 15 residues. Unmatched junction bases numbered 2, after V lost 4 bases and J lost 2 bases. CDR1 and CDR2 (germline): SGDLS, YYNGEE. CDR3 amino acids: CASSRLAGVTDTQYF. As DNA, the CDR3 is TGTGCCAGCAGCAGACTAGCGGGAGTCACAGATACGCAGTATTTT.

The rearrangement uses TRBV27 and TRBJ2-7; 9 bases are shared with TRBD1. Unmatched junction bases numbered 6, after V lost 3 bases and J lost 3 bases. Germline V CDR1 and CDR2: MNHEY, SMNVEV (reference sequence). This CDR3 has 15 amino acids. The CDR3 region is CASSFAGQGLYEQYF. The CDR3, as DNA: TGTGCCAGCAGTTTTGCGGGACAGGGCCTCTACGAGCAGTACTTC.

The J gene is TRBJ1-6, the V gene TRBV2; D uncertain. Trimming took off 3 bases at V and 3 bases at J, with 9 bases between the two ends. This CDR3 region has 15 residues. CDR1 is SNHLY, CDR2 FYNNEI, per germline. In DNA, the CDR3 is TGTGCCAGCAGTGAGCGGCGGATCTATAATTCACCCCTCCACTTT. Translation gives CASSERRIYNSPLHF.

The V and J genes are TRBV7-9 and TRBJ2-3, with 9 bases matching TRBD1. This CDR3 contains 15 residues. V trimming: 1 base; J trimming: 3 bases; junction bases outside the gene matches: 2. The germline CDR1 and CDR2 sequences are SEHNR and FQNEAQ (reference sequence). CDR3 coding DNA: TGTGCCAGCAGCTTAGTTGGACAGGGGACAGATACGCAGTATTTT. This translates into CASSLVGQGTDTQYF.

The J gene is TRBJ2-7, the V gene TRBV3-1 (or the pseudogene TRBV3-2); D gene uncertain. The CDR3 covers 14 residues. Germline CDR1 is LGHDT and CDR2 is YNNKEL (reference sequence). V shed 2 bases and J shed 4 bases, with 12 bases lying between them. CDR3 nucleotides: TGTGCCAGCAGCCAATCTATCGGGCATTACGAGCAGTACTTC. Its translation: CASSQSIGHYEQYF.

With respect to this clone: In the same sample, other DNA sequences code for this CDR3. The chain carries TRBV19 and TRBJ1-1, with 7 bases matching TRBD1. Germline loops: CDR1 LNHDA, CDR2 SQIVND (reference sequence). The V segment lost 3 bases and the J segment 1 base; nucleotides outside the gene matches: 2. The CDR3 totals 14 residues. CDR3 sequence: CASSIGTANTEAFF. The CDR3 DNA reads TGTGCCAGTAGTATCGGGACAGCGAACACTGAAGCTTTCTTT.